These 9 T cell receptor beta chains originate from one sample sequenced in a study of blood T cell repertoires in COVID-19. Here immunoSEQ multiplex PCR was the method, and the copy in TCRdb shows in-frame clones only, minus some. There are over 70,000 clones in the sample; 70% to 85% occur only once, and 7% lies in the top ten. What was sequenced was peripheral blood. Every receptor here comes from a man in his 70s with acute or convalescent COVID-19.

The J gene is TRBJ2-7, the V gene TRBV27, with 10 bases identical to TRBD1. The CDR3 spans 14 residues. Germline V lookup: CDR1 MNHEY, CDR2 SMNVEV (reference sequence). Trimming cost V 4 bases and J 4 bases; bases outside gene matches: 4. The CDR3 coding sequence is TGTGCCAGCAGTTCGGGACAGGGGACTTACGAGCAGTACTTC. This encodes CASSSGQGTYEQYF.

This chain links TRBV24-1 with TRBJ2-5, with 8 bases that match TRBD1. The CDR3 covers 16 residues. J gave up 2 bases and V 3 bases, and 7 bases lay outside the gene matches. CDR1 and CDR2 (germline): KGHDR, SFDVKD. The CDR3 region is CATSDPGTGNQETQYF. CDR3 sequence (DNA): TGTGCCACCAGTGATCCCGGGACAGGAAATCAAGAGACCCAGTACTTC.

The chain has TRBV6-5 and TRBJ2-5; 9 bases agree with TRBD2. V lost 6 bases and J lost 5; bases outside the gene matches: 10. CDR1 and CDR2 from the germline V gene are MNHEY and SVGAGI. This CDR3 region has 15 residues. The CDR3 region is CASRVRGGAPETQYF. The CDR3 coding sequence is TGTGCCAGCAGGGTTCGCGGGGGGGCTCCCGAGACCCAGTACTTC.

The V call is TRBV25-1, the J call TRBJ1-4; D may be TRBD1 (5 bases). CDR3 length equals 15 residues. The V and J ends lost 1 base and 5 bases respectively, with 11 bases between them. Germline V lookup: CDR1 MGHDK, CDR2 SYGVNS. CDR3 region: CASSESGSLNEKLFF. Written as DNA, the CDR3 is TGTGCCAGCAGTGAATCAGGGTCTTTAAATGAAAAACTGTTTTTT.

This clone was recorded once. The CDR3, as DNA: TGTGCCACCCGGTCGGACATCTACAATGAGCAGTTCTTC. This sequence encodes CATRSDIYNEQFF. The rearrangement joins TRBV24-1 to TRBJ2-1; possible D gene TRBD1, 5 bases. The germline V gene has CDR1 KGHDR and CDR2 SFDVKD. This CDR3 comprises 13 residues. The V end was cut by 9 bases, the J end by 3 bases, with 11 bases between.

This rearrangement joins TRBV24-1 to TRBJ1-2, with 7 bases identical to TRBD1. The CDR3 contains 13 residues. Germline V lookup: CDR1 KGHDR, CDR2 SFDVKD. J was trimmed by 8 bases and V by 0 bases; bases with no gene match: 2. The CDR3 region is CATSDLTGAGYTF. CDR3 coding DNA: TGTGCCACCAGTGATTTGACAGGGGCCGGCTACACCTTC.

The chain uses TRBV5-1 and TRBJ1-2, with D perhaps matching TRBD1 (6 bases). Trimming took 0 bases from V and 2 from J, leaving 11 bases between them. Germline V lookup: CDR1 SGHRS, CDR2 YFSETQ. This CDR3 has 15 amino acids. CDR3 protein: CASSLVQQGNYGYTF. CDR3 coding DNA: TGCGCCAGCAGCTTGGTCCAACAGGGAAACTATGGCTACACCTTC.

This chain connects TRBV24-1 to TRBJ2-7; 7 positions match TRBD1. The CDR3 runs 14 residues. V dropped 4 bases and J dropped 4; count of bases not matched to a gene: 6. CDR1 KGHDR and CDR2 SFDVKD come from the germline V gene. CDR3 loop: CATSDPDRAYEQYF. In nucleotides, the CDR3 is TGTGCCACCAGTGACCCCGACAGGGCTTACGAGCAGTACTTC.

CDR3 DNA: TGCGCCAGCAGCCTCTCGATGTGGCCCGCAGATACGCAGTATTTT. Translated: CASSLSMWPADTQYF. V and J are TRBV4-1 and TRBJ2-3, with unresolved D. This CDR3 comprises 15 residues. Trimming removed 4 bases at V and 4 bases at J, with 15 bases between. In germline, CDR1 is MGHRA, CDR2 YSYEKL.